These 24 T cell receptor beta chains were sequenced from one sample in a study of T cell responses to AZD1222 COVID-19 vaccine. Sequencing used immunoSEQ multiplex PCR; TCRdb keeps in-frame clones, though not all of them. The data hold 150,000 to 200,000 clones, with about 90% observed a single time. The sequencing used peripheral blood, collected 28 days after the second AZD1222 dose. These receptors came from an adult who received the AZD1222 COVID-19 vaccine.

The V and J genes are TRBV6-2 or TRBV6-3 and TRBJ2-1, with 8 positions matching TRBD2. Germline values: CDR1 MNHEY, CDR2 SVGEGT. V shed 2 bases and J 1 base; nucleotides not matched to a gene: 10. This CDR3 is built from 18 residues. The CDR3 DNA reads TGTGCCAGCAGTTACAACCCGGGTAGCGGGAAGTCCTACAATGAGCAGTTCTTC. It encodes CASSYNPGSGKSYNEQFF.

The genes are TRBV4-1 and TRBJ1-2, with TRBD1 as a possible D gene (6 bases). The CDR3 consists of 16 residues. Germline V CDR1 and CDR2: MGHRA, YSYEKL. The germline V and J ends were trimmed by 0 bases and 7 bases, with 18 bases remaining between them. Here the CDR3 reads CASSQDRGGPTGGYTF. CDR3 nucleotide sequence: TGCGCCAGCAGCCAAGATCGGGGGGGGCCCACGGGTGGCTACACCTTC.

This sequence joins TRBV9 and TRBJ1-2, with 7 nucleotides matching TRBD1. Losses at the gene ends were 2 bases for V and 0 bases for J; bases not matched to a gene: 7. Looked up from germline, CDR1 is SGDLS and CDR2 is YYNGEE. The CDR3 spans 16 residues. Here the CDR3 DNA reads TGTGCCAGCAGCGTGAACAGGGGATCTTCTAACTATGGCTACACCTTC. This gives the protein CASSVNRGSSNYGYTF. The variable domain in full, with the rest retrieved from reference TRBV9 and TRBJ1-2, is DSGVTQTPKHLITATGQRVTLRCSPRSGDLSVYWYQQSLDQGLQFLIQYYNGEERAKGNILERFSAQQFPDLHSELNLSSLELGDSALYFCASSVNRGSSNYGYTFGSGTRLTVV.

The chain links TRBV14 to TRBJ1-1; D remains ambiguous. CDR1 is SGHDN, CDR2 FVKESK, per germline. The CDR3 length is 13 residues. V shed 1 base and J shed 1 base, with 4 bases lying between them. CDR3 loop: CASSQAGNTEAFF. The CDR3 region has the DNA TGTGCCAGCAGCCAAGCGGGGAACACTGAAGCTTTCTTT.

CDR3 amino acids: CASSPETGTDTQYF. The CDR3 DNA sequence: TGTGCCAGCTCACCTGAGACAGGCACAGATACGCAGTATTTT. The V and J genes are TRBV18 and TRBJ2-3; tentative D call: TRBD1 (5 bases). The V and J ends lost 3 bases and 1 base respectively, with 8 bases between them. Germline loops: CDR1 KGHSH, CDR2 LQKENI. The CDR3 runs to 14 residues.

CDR3 loop: CASSMLRDQPQHF. The CDR3 DNA reads TGTGCCAGTAGTATGCTCAGGGATCAGCCCCAGCATTTT. The rearrangement uses TRBV19 and TRBJ1-5, with D maybe TRBD1 (5 bases). The germline V gene has CDR1 LNHDA and CDR2 SQIVND (reference sequence). The CDR3 length is 13 residues. V lost 3 bases to trimming and J lost 5 bases, with 8 bases between them.

This chain connects TRBV29-1 to TRBJ1-2, with TRBD1 matching 8 bases. With V trimmed by 1 base and J by 4 bases, 8 bases remained unmatched. CDR3 length equals 15 residues. Per the germline V gene, CDR1 is SQVTM and CDR2 is ANQGSEA. The CDR3 sequence is CSVEGQGTPSYGYTF. The CDR3 coding sequence is TGCAGCGTTGAAGGACAGGGGACCCCTAGCTATGGCTACACCTTC.

This chain joins TRBV18 and TRBJ1-5, with D unresolved. Germline V gene data show CDR1 as KGHSH and CDR2 as LQKENI. Deletions cut 6 bases from V and 3 bases from J, with 9 bases between. The CDR3 extends over 13 amino acids. The CDR3 region has the DNA TGTGCCAGCTCCCGGGCGTTCAATCAGCCCCAGCATTTT. Protein sequence: CASSRAFNQPQHF.

The CDR3: CAWSVSSIFLNTEAFF. The DNA for the CDR3 is TGTGCCTGGAGTGTATCTAGTATATTTCTGAACACTGAAGCTTTCTTT. This chain uses TRBV30 with TRBJ1-1; D is undetermined. The V end was cut by 0 bases, the J end by 0 bases, with 14 bases between. The CDR3 covers 16 residues. Germline V gene lookup returns CDR1 GTSNPN and CDR2 SVGIG (reference sequence).

The rearrangement uses TRBV5-1 and TRBJ1-4; 7 bases fit TRBD1. The CDR3 loop spans 16 amino acids. Per the germline V gene, CDR1 is SGHRS and CDR2 is YFSETQ. V was pared by 4 bases and J by 5 bases, with 11 bases of the junction left unmatched. CDR3 in amino acids: CASSPIPGQLNEKLFF. CDR3 DNA: TGCGCCAGCAGCCCGATACCGGGACAGCTGAATGAAAAACTGTTTTTT.

The chain combines TRBV6-5 with TRBJ1-1; D remains unclear. CDR3 size: 13 residues. Germline CDR1 MNHEY, CDR2 SVGAGI. Trimming left V 6 bases short and J 5 bases short, with 13 bases between. In DNA form, the CDR3 reads TGTGCCAGCAGCATGAACTTGGGGACTGAAGCTTTCTTT. It codes for CASSMNLGTEAFF.

V gene TRBV3-1 (or the pseudogene TRBV3-2) combines with J gene TRBJ1-4, with D unresolved. This CDR3 is 16 amino acids long. The V gene's germline CDR1 is LGHDT and CDR2 YNNKEL (reference sequence). Trimming shortened V by 1 base and J by 7 bases, and 16 bases separated the two germline ends. CDR3 DNA sequence: TGTGCCAGCAGCCAAGGCTTTTGCGGGATTGGTGAAAAACTGTTTTTT. Its protein is CASSQGFCGIGEKLFF.

The gene calls are TRBV5-6 and TRBJ2-7, with 12 bases lining up with TRBD1. After removal of 0 bases from V and 7 bases from J, the junction contained 5 bases not matched to a gene. The CDR3 has 15 amino acids. Germline CDR1 reads SGHDT; CDR2 reads YYEEEE. CDR3 nucleotide sequence: TGTGCCAGCAGCTTGGTAGGGACAGGGGGCGGTGAGCAGTACTTC. This sequence encodes CASSLVGTGGGEQYF.

The chain is built from TRBV29-1 and TRBJ1-5; the match to TRBD1 covers 8 bases. Germline V gene sequence: CDR1 SQVTM, CDR2 ANQGSEA. J gave up 5 bases and V 7 bases, and 10 bases lay outside the gene matches. The CDR3 is 14 residues long. Here the CDR3 DNA reads TGCAGCGCGTGTATCGGACAGGGTGATCAGCCCCAGCATTTT. As protein: CSACIGQGDQPQHF.

This chain connects TRBV3-1 (or the pseudogene TRBV3-2) to TRBJ2-2; TRBD2 matches 10 bases. With V trimmed by 0 bases and J by 1 base, 2 bases remained unmatched. CDR1 LGHDT and CDR2 YNNKEL come from the germline V gene (reference sequence). This CDR3 is 17 amino acids long. The CDR3 spells CASSQETSGLNTGELFF. CDR3 nucleotide sequence: TGTGCCAGCAGCCAAGAGACTAGCGGGTTGAACACCGGGGAGCTGTTTTTT.

The CDR3 sequence: CASSRSETQYF. CDR3 in DNA: TGTGCCAGCAGCCGTTCGGAGACCCAGTACTTC. V gene TRBV7-8 combines with J gene TRBJ2-5; no definite D call. V lost 5 bases and J lost 5, with 6 bases in between. Germline V gene sequence: CDR1 SGHVS, CDR2 FQNEAQ. CDR3 length: 11 amino acids.

The chain combines TRBV11-2 with TRBJ1-1; the D is unclear. The V gene lost 2 bases and the J gene lost 1 base, with 11 bases spanning the gap. Germline loops: CDR1 SGHAT, CDR2 FQNNGV. CDR3 length: 15 amino acids. This chain's CDR3 is CASSLMSPGNTEAFF. The CDR3 region has the DNA TGTGCCAGCAGCTTAATGTCGCCGGGGAACACTGAAGCTTTCTTT.

This chain connects TRBV25-1 to TRBJ1-6, with D perhaps TRBD1 (5 bases). The CDR3 runs to 12 residues. Germline CDR1 is MGHDK and CDR2 is SYGVNS. V lost 9 bases, J lost 9 bases, and 12 bases lay in between. Here the CDR3 DNA reads TGTGCCAGTAGGGGCACCGGTTCACCCCTCCACTTT. This translates into CASRGTGSPLHF.

CDR3: CASSSPLAGLETQYF. The CDR3 nucleotides are TGTGCCAGCAGTTCGCCCCTAGCGGGACTAGAGACCCAGTACTTC. The chain has TRBV27 and TRBJ2-5; 9 bases match TRBD2. Germline V gene sequence: CDR1 MNHEY, CDR2 SMNVEV (reference sequence). The CDR3 spans 15 residues. Unmatched junction bases numbered 7, after V lost 4 bases and J lost 4 bases.

In nucleotides, the CDR3 is TGTGCCAGCAGCGGGGGAAATCAGCCCCAGCATTTT. Encoded protein: CASSGGNQPQHF. This rearrangement joins TRBV5-8 to TRBJ1-5; perhaps TRBD1 as D (5 bases). Germline loops: CDR1 SGHTS, CDR2 YDEGEE. V was clipped by 4 bases and J by 4 bases, with 6 bases between them. The CDR3 extends over 12 amino acids.

The chain couples TRBV29-1 to TRBJ1-4, with D unresolved. V lost 7 bases and J lost 7, with 13 bases in between. Germline V gene sequence: CDR1 SQVTM, CDR2 ANQGSEA. The CDR3 runs to 12 residues. CDR3 DNA: TGCAGCGGCCAGCCTGCGGGTGAAAAACTGTTTTTT. Amino acid sequence: CSGQPAGEKLFF.

V usage is TRBV7-2 and J usage is TRBJ1-2; tentative D call: TRBD1 (5 bases). Germline CDR1 reads SGHTA; CDR2 reads FQGNSA. V was shortened by 6 bases and J by 7 bases, with 27 bases between the two germline ends. This CDR3 comprises 17 residues. CDR3 sequence: CASSPGRASNPRSGYTF. The CDR3 nucleotides read TGTGCCAGCAGTCCAGGGAGGGCCTCGAACCCAAGGTCTGGCTACACCTTC.

The chain couples TRBV25-1 to TRBJ2-2; unclear D gene. Trimming stripped 1 base from V and 0 bases from J, with 6 bases between. The germline CDR1 and CDR2 sequences are MGHDK and SYGVNS. The CDR3 is 15 amino acids. The CDR3 region is CASSELLTNTGELFF. The CDR3, as DNA: TGTGCCAGCAGTGAATTGTTGACGAACACCGGGGAGCTGTTTTTT.

The chain carries TRBV29-1 and TRBJ1-5; 9 nucleotides agree with TRBD1. The V gene end was trimmed by 5 bases and the J gene end by 2 bases; junction bases not matched to a gene: 7. The CDR3 is 15 residues long. The V gene's germline CDR1 is SQVTM and CDR2 ANQGSEA. CDR3 nucleotide sequence: TGCAGCGTTCGACAGGGGGGTTCCGGCAATCAGCCCCAGCATTTT. It is translated as CSVRQGGSGNQPQHF.